This T cell receptor beta chain was identified during a study of post-analysis software for immune sequencing data. Study-wide findings and caveats: The study found significantly lower normalized Chao1 diversity in multiple sclerosis patients than in controls. Controls showed lower frequencies than patients for five or six TRBV segments, and TRBV5-6, TRBV5-1 and TRBV20-1 were among these.

Unique molecular identifiers were present in the TCR beta cDNA libraries. TCRdb analysed the PCR reads with MiXCR anew, one entry per CDR3 protein. The sample has roughly 600,000 distinct CDR3 sequences; 44% are singletons. With respect to this clonotype: What it binds is not known.

J gave up 0 bases and V 5 bases, and 5 bases lay outside the gene matches. This CDR3 region has 16 residues. CDR1 and CDR2 from the germline V gene are PRHDT and FYEKMQ (reference sequence). Sequenced: blood. This chain uses TRBV13 with TRBJ1-5; 9 positions match TRBD1. The sequence was collected from a girl aged 10 to 17 with multiple sclerosis. The CDR3 nucleotides read TGTGCCAGCAGCCGGGGACAGGGACTTAGCAATCAGCCCCAGCATTTT. Amino acids: CASSRGQGLSNQPQHF.